A selection of T cell receptor beta chains follows, all from one sample in a study of blood T cell repertoires in COVID-19. The method was immunoSEQ multiplex PCR; TCRdb's version includes in-frame clones alone and lacks a portion of them. This table has roughly 48,000 clones, 65% to 80% appearing once. The source material was peripheral blood. These receptors all come from a human donor with active or convalescent COVID-19. The donor label of this sample is uncertain. Each CDR3 is given with its conserved first and last residue. The D gene is left open where the match is weak. Some rows mark clone size as missing; the rest say once, few, many or name a class of expanded clone.

j_call: TRBJ1-1
clone_size: NA
v_call: TRBV5-1
d_call: TRBD1
cdr3_aa: CASSLGQGLINTEAFF
cdr3_nt: TGCGCCAGCAGCTTGGGACAGGGGCTTATAAACACTGAAGCTTTCTTT

j_call: TRBJ1-3
clone_size: once
v_call: TRBV30
d_call: NA
cdr3_aa: CAWAPGQRGAIYF
cdr3_nt: TGTGCCTGGGCCCCCGGACAGCGAGGGGCCATATATTTT

j_call: TRBJ2-3
clone_size: once
v_call: TRBV6-2/TRBV6-3
d_call: NA
cdr3_aa: CASSYLTDRVGGTDTQYF
cdr3_nt: TGTGCCAGCAGTTACCTCACGGACAGAGTGGGCGGTACGGATACGCAGTATTTT

j_call: TRBJ1-5
clone_size: NA
v_call: TRBV12-3/TRBV12-4
d_call: NA
cdr3_aa: CASSQDRDQPQHF
cdr3_nt: TGTGCCAGCAGCCAAGACAGAGATCAGCCCCAGCATTTT

j_call: TRBJ1-5
clone_size: NA
v_call: TRBV19
d_call: NA
cdr3_aa: CASSRVGVSNQPQHF
cdr3_nt: TGTGCCAGTTCCCGGGTAGGAGTTAGCAATCAGCCCCAGCATTTT

j_call: TRBJ2-2
clone_size: NA
v_call: TRBV27
d_call: TRBD2
cdr3_aa: CASSLSRSGSGTGELFF
cdr3_nt: TGTGCCAGCAGTTTATCCCGGAGCGGGAGTGGGACCGGGGAGCTGTTTTTT

j_call: TRBJ1-3
clone_size: NA
v_call: TRBV5-1
d_call: TRBD1
cdr3_aa: CASSPGQGNGNTIYF
cdr3_nt: TGCGCCAGCAGCCCGGGACAGGGGAACGGAAACACCATATATTTT

j_call: TRBJ1-1
clone_size: NA
v_call: TRBV3-1/TRBV3-2
d_call: NA
cdr3_aa: CASSRRGGTEAFF
cdr3_nt: TGTGCCAGCAGCCGACGGGGAGGGACTGAAGCTTTCTTT

j_call: TRBJ1-5
clone_size: NA
v_call: TRBV19
d_call: NA
cdr3_aa: CASSTPQGRGNQPQHF
cdr3_nt: TGTGCCAGTAGTACCCCGCAGGGCCGTGGCAATCAGCCCCAGCATTTT

j_call: TRBJ1-2
clone_size: NA
v_call: TRBV10-3
d_call: TRBD1
cdr3_aa: CAISEFLRDSAGYTF
cdr3_nt: TGTGCCATCAGTGAGTTCCTCCGGGACAGCGCTGGCTACACCTTC

j_call: TRBJ2-7
clone_size: NA
v_call: TRBV9
d_call: TRBD2
cdr3_aa: CASSLGLAGETYF
cdr3_nt: TGTGCCAGCAGCCTAGGACTAGCGGGAGAGACATACTTC

j_call: TRBJ2-3
clone_size: many
v_call: TRBV7-2
d_call: TRBD2
cdr3_aa: CASRRTSGRATDTQYF
cdr3_nt: TGTGCCAGCAGACGGACTAGCGGGAGGGCAACAGATACGCAGTATTTT

j_call: TRBJ1-2
clone_size: NA
v_call: TRBV3-1/TRBV3-2
d_call: TRBD1
cdr3_aa: CASSPSQGKLPRGYTF
cdr3_nt: TGTGCCAGCAGCCCTTCACAGGGGAAATTACCTCGTGGCTACACCTTC

j_call: TRBJ2-3
clone_size: NA
v_call: TRBV6-1
d_call: NA
cdr3_aa: CASSAPLGKGTDTQYF
cdr3_nt: TGTGCCAGCAGTGCTCCTCTAGGGAAGGGGACAGATACGCAGTATTTT

j_call: TRBJ2-5
clone_size: NA
v_call: TRBV5-1
d_call: NA
cdr3_aa: CASSLALETQYF
cdr3_nt: TGCGCCAGCAGCTTGGCCTTAGAGACCCAGTACTTC

j_call: TRBJ2-1
clone_size: NA
v_call: TRBV5-1
d_call: TRBD1
cdr3_aa: CASSTYPDRVNEQFF
cdr3_nt: TGCGCCAGCAGCACCTACCCGGACAGGGTCAATGAGCAGTTCTTC

j_call: TRBJ2-1
clone_size: few
v_call: TRBV7-8
d_call: NA
cdr3_aa: CASSPARVRLVESDNEQFF
cdr3_nt: TGTGCCAGCAGCCCAGCCCGAGTTCGGTTGGTGGAAAGCGACAATGAGCAGTTCTTC

j_call: TRBJ1-2
clone_size: NA
v_call: TRBV29-1
d_call: TRBD1
cdr3_aa: CSVVGTGGNYGYTF
cdr3_nt: TGCAGCGTTGTAGGGACAGGAGGAAACTATGGCTACACCTTC

j_call: TRBJ1-3
clone_size: NA
v_call: TRBV3-1/TRBV3-2
d_call: TRBD1
cdr3_aa: CASSQWDRGNTIYF
cdr3_nt: TGTGCCAGCAGCCAGTGGGACAGGGGAAACACCATATATTTT

j_call: TRBJ2-1
clone_size: NA
v_call: TRBV3-1/TRBV3-2
d_call: TRBD2
cdr3_aa: CASSQGPAGAYNEQFF
cdr3_nt: TGTGCCAGCAGCCAAGGCCCAGCGGGAGCCTACAATGAGCAGTTCTTC

j_call: TRBJ2-3
clone_size: NA
v_call: TRBV28
d_call: TRBD2
cdr3_aa: CTASGRDTQYF
cdr3_nt: TGTACGGCTAGCGGGAGGGATACGCAGTATTTT

j_call: TRBJ1-6
clone_size: medium-sized
v_call: TRBV7-3
d_call: TRBD1
cdr3_aa: CASSWGQGEGSPLHF
cdr3_nt: TGTGCCAGCAGCTGGGGACAGGGGGAAGGTTCACCCCTCCACTTT

j_call: TRBJ1-4
clone_size: NA
v_call: TRBV5-1
d_call: NA
cdr3_aa: CASSLSGGRTNEKLFF
cdr3_nt: TGCGCCAGCAGCTTGTCCGGGGGGCGGACTAATGAAAAACTGTTTTTT

j_call: TRBJ2-7
clone_size: few
v_call: TRBV2
d_call: TRBD2
cdr3_aa: CASTREVASGRDEQYF
cdr3_nt: TGTGCCAGCACCCGAGAGGTGGCTAGCGGGAGGGACGAGCAGTACTTC

j_call: TRBJ1-2
clone_size: NA
v_call: TRBV30
d_call: NA
cdr3_aa: CAWSPLNYGYTF
cdr3_nt: TGTGCCTGGAGTCCCCTAAACTATGGCTACACCTTC

j_call: TRBJ2-2
clone_size: NA
v_call: TRBV19
d_call: TRBD2
cdr3_aa: CASSPIGRGGRHPGELFF
cdr3_nt: TGTGCCAGTAGTCCAATCGGCCGGGGGGGACGTCACCCCGGGGAGCTGTTTTTT

j_call: TRBJ1-1
clone_size: NA
v_call: TRBV6-5
d_call: NA
cdr3_aa: CASSRGRGATEAFF
cdr3_nt: TGTGCCAGCAGTCGTGGACGGGGAGCCACTGAAGCTTTCTTT

j_call: TRBJ2-3
clone_size: NA
v_call: TRBV3-1/TRBV3-2
d_call: NA
cdr3_aa: CASSQDKGGRPRGPDTQYF
cdr3_nt: TGTGCCAGCAGCCAAGATAAAGGAGGGCGGCCTCGGGGACCAGATACGCAGTATTTT

j_call: TRBJ1-2
clone_size: once
v_call: TRBV19
d_call: NA
cdr3_aa: CASSIGTGTYGYTF
cdr3_nt: TGTGCCAGTAGTATAGGAACAGGGACCTATGGCTACACCTTC

j_call: TRBJ2-2
clone_size: once
v_call: TRBV21-1
d_call: NA
cdr3_aa: CASSKGPGQANTGELFF
cdr3_nt: TGTGCCAGCAGCAAGGGCCCGGGACAGGCGAACACCGGGGAGCTGTTTTTT

j_call: TRBJ2-1
clone_size: NA
v_call: TRBV4-3
d_call: NA
cdr3_aa: CASSQQGNRADEQFF
cdr3_nt: TGCGCCAGCAGCCAACAAGGGAACAGGGCCGATGAGCAGTTCTTC

j_call: TRBJ1-6
clone_size: few
v_call: TRBV4-3
d_call: NA
cdr3_aa: CASSQGAGTLLSPLHF
cdr3_nt: TGCGCCAGCAGCCAAGGAGCAGGCACCCTTCTGTCACCCCTCCACTTT

j_call: TRBJ1-2
clone_size: NA
v_call: TRBV6-1
d_call: TRBD1
cdr3_aa: CASSGKEGGQGAGGYTF
cdr3_nt: TGTGCCAGCAGTGGGAAGGAGGGAGGACAGGGGGCCGGTGGCTACACCTTC

j_call: TRBJ1-6
clone_size: once
v_call: TRBV19
d_call: TRBD1
cdr3_aa: CASSTGTGHSPLHF
cdr3_nt: TGTGCCAGTAGTACTGGGACAGGACATTCACCCCTCCACTTT

j_call: TRBJ2-7
clone_size: NA
v_call: TRBV19
d_call: TRBD2
cdr3_aa: CASSIELAGEQYF
cdr3_nt: TGTGCCAGTAGTATTGAACTAGCGGGAGAGCAGTACTTC

j_call: TRBJ2-2
clone_size: NA
v_call: TRBV19
d_call: NA
cdr3_aa: CASSTGGTRGELFF
cdr3_nt: TGTGCCAGTAGTACGGGCGGGACTCGCGGGGAGCTGTTTTTT

j_call: TRBJ2-7
clone_size: NA
v_call: TRBV6-1
d_call: TRBD1
cdr3_aa: CASSEGTGGGEQYF
cdr3_nt: TGTGCCAGCAGTGAAGGGACAGGGGGCGGCGAGCAGTACTTC

j_call: TRBJ1-5
clone_size: NA
v_call: TRBV11-2
d_call: NA
cdr3_aa: CASSELEGVANQPQHF
cdr3_nt: TGTGCCAGCAGCGAATTAGAGGGAGTAGCAAATCAGCCCCAGCATTTT

j_call: TRBJ1-2
clone_size: few
v_call: TRBV5-8
d_call: TRBD1
cdr3_aa: CASSLGSGQAFYGYTF
cdr3_nt: TGTGCCAGCAGCTTGGGGTCTGGACAGGCCTTCTATGGCTACACCTTC

j_call: TRBJ2-1
clone_size: NA
v_call: TRBV27
d_call: NA
cdr3_aa: CASSMAYINEQFF
cdr3_nt: TGTGCCAGCAGTATGGCTTACATCAATGAGCAGTTCTTC

j_call: TRBJ1-5
clone_size: NA
v_call: TRBV7-2
d_call: TRBD1
cdr3_aa: CASSPNRGHSQPQHF
cdr3_nt: TGTGCCAGCAGCCCCAACAGGGGGCACTCTCAGCCCCAGCATTTT

j_call: TRBJ2-1
clone_size: NA
v_call: TRBV3-1/TRBV3-2
d_call: TRBD2
cdr3_aa: CASSRNSGFNEQFF
cdr3_nt: TGTGCCAGCAGCCGGAATAGCGGGTTCAATGAGCAGTTCTTC

j_call: TRBJ1-1
clone_size: NA
v_call: TRBV29-1
d_call: NA
cdr3_aa: CSVLVRVNTEAFF
cdr3_nt: TGCAGCGTCCTTGTCCGGGTTAACACTGAAGCTTTCTTT

j_call: TRBJ2-7
clone_size: NA
v_call: TRBV6-5
d_call: TRBD2
cdr3_aa: CASSSGTSGSHEQYF
cdr3_nt: TGTGCCAGCAGTTCCGGGACTAGCGGGAGCCACGAGCAGTACTTC

j_call: TRBJ2-5
clone_size: NA
v_call: TRBV24-1
d_call: TRBD1
cdr3_aa: CATSDSGRGPSLYF
cdr3_nt: TGTGCCACCAGTGATTCAGGAAGGGGGCCATCCCTGTACTTC

j_call: TRBJ2-5
clone_size: NA
v_call: TRBV6-2/TRBV6-3
d_call: TRBD2
cdr3_aa: CASSSPAGGLQETQYF
cdr3_nt: TGTGCCAGCAGTTCCCCGGCGGGAGGCCTCCAAGAGACCCAGTACTTC

j_call: TRBJ2-6
clone_size: NA
v_call: TRBV3-1/TRBV3-2
d_call: NA
cdr3_aa: CASSHGGGGANVLTF
cdr3_nt: TGTGCCAGCAGCCATGGTGGAGGTGGGGCCAACGTCCTGACTTTC

j_call: TRBJ1-4
clone_size: NA
v_call: TRBV19
d_call: NA
cdr3_aa: CASKSATNEKLFF
cdr3_nt: TGTGCCAGTAAGTCGGCAACTAATGAAAAACTGTTTTTT

j_call: TRBJ1-2
clone_size: NA
v_call: TRBV20-1
d_call: NA
cdr3_aa: CSYDGYTF
cdr3_nt: TGCAGCTACGATGGCTACACCTTC

j_call: TRBJ2-5
clone_size: NA
v_call: TRBV5-1
d_call: TRBD1
cdr3_aa: CASRRGQGYQETQYF
cdr3_nt: TGCGCCAGCAGGCGGGGACAGGGATACCAAGAGACCCAGTACTTC

j_call: TRBJ1-6
clone_size: NA
v_call: TRBV7-9
d_call: TRBD1
cdr3_aa: CASSQGQGNSPLHF
cdr3_nt: TGTGCCAGCAGCCAGGGACAGGGAAATTCACCCCTCCACTTT

j_call: TRBJ2-7
clone_size: NA
v_call: TRBV25-1
d_call: NA
cdr3_aa: CASSNQGISYEQYF
cdr3_nt: TGTGCCAGCAGTAATCAGGGGATTTCCTACGAGCAGTACTTC

j_call: TRBJ2-1
clone_size: few
v_call: TRBV30
d_call: TRBD2
cdr3_aa: CAWNVLAGGPVSYNEQFF
cdr3_nt: TGTGCCTGGAATGTTCTAGCGGGAGGGCCCGTTTCCTACAATGAGCAGTTCTTC